The rows below give T cell receptor beta chains drawn from one sample of a study of monozygotic twins with cystic fibrosis. Assay used: immunoSEQ multiplex PCR; TCRdb lists only in-frame clones, some missing. Of 14,000 or so clones listed, around 91% are singletons. Sequencing was carried out using blood. These receptors all come from a boy between 10 and 17 years old with cystic fibrosis. CDR3s include the opening cysteine and the closing phenylalanine or tryptophan. Fields, in order: clone size, J gene, V gene, D gene, CDR3 protein, CDR3 DNA. D genes are given only for firm matches. The size field is filled for only some rows; it gives once, few, many or a size class.

.,TRBJ2-1,TRBV10-1,TRBD2,CASSESRLAEEEFF,TGCGCCAGCAGTGAGTCACGGCTAGCGGAGGAGGAGTTCTTC
.,TRBJ1-3,TRBV30,.,CAWRITGGGNTIYF,TGTGCCTGGAGGATTACAGGAGGTGGAAACACCATATATTTT
.,TRBJ1-5,TRBV7-9,.,CASSSGGFNNQPQHF,TGTGCCAGCAGCTCGGGGGGGTTCAACAATCAGCCCCAGCATTTT
.,TRBJ2-7,TRBV7-2,TRBD1,CASSSAGTGVHEQYF,TGTGCCAGCAGCTCGGCCGGGACAGGGGTCCACGAGCAGTACTTC
.,TRBJ2-7,TRBV11-2,.,CASSLLPGADEQYF,TGTGCCAGCAGCTTGCTTCCGGGGGCCGACGAGCAGTACTTC
.,TRBJ2-2,TRBV7-8,.,CASSPGRTGELFF,TGTGCCAGCAGCCCCGGTCGCACCGGGGAGCTGTTTTTT
.,TRBJ2-3,TRBV7-9,.,CASSFGSGTDTQYF,TGTGCCAGCAGCTTTGGGTCGGGCACAGATACGCAGTATTTT
.,TRBJ1-2,TRBV5-4,TRBD1,CASSLGRGGDRGGGYTF,TGTGCCAGCAGCTTGGGCCGGGGCGGGGACAGGGGAGGTGGCTACACCTTC
.,TRBJ2-4,TRBV19,TRBD1,CASSPGGAKNIQYF,TGTGCCAGTAGCCCAGGGGGAGCCAAAAACATTCAGTACTTC
.,TRBJ2-5,TRBV7-8,.,CASSLGPRGETQYF,TGTGCCAGCAGCTTAGGCCCAAGAGGAGAGACCCAGTACTTC
.,TRBJ1-2,TRBV5-1,TRBD1,CASSSLTGDYGYTF,TGCGCCAGCAGCTCGTTGACAGGGGATTATGGCTACACCTTC
.,TRBJ1-1,TRBV19,.,CASSISANTEAFF,TGTGCCAGTAGTATTTCGGCCAACACTGAAGCTTTCTTT
.,TRBJ1-4,TRBV9,TRBD1,CASSETTGANEKLFF,TGTGCCAGCAGCGAAACGACAGGGGCTAATGAAAAACTGTTTTTT
.,TRBJ1-2,TRBV6-1,.,CASSDNNYGYTF,TGTGCCAGCAGTGACAACAACTATGGCTACACCTTC
.,TRBJ1-4,TRBV11-2,.,CASSLRVEETNEKLFF,TGTGCCAGCAGCTTGCGGGTAGAGGAAACTAATGAAAAACTGTTTTTT
.,TRBJ1-1,TRBV5-1,TRBD1,CASSWPGTGGAFTEAFF,TGCGCCAGCAGCTGGCCCGGGACAGGGGGCGCGTTTACTGAAGCTTTCTTT
.,TRBJ1-2,TRBV5-4,TRBD1,CASSWKGQGNGYTF,TGTGCCAGCAGCTGGAAGGGACAGGGTAATGGCTACACCTTC
.,TRBJ1-6,TRBV11-2,.,CASSRGQDSPLHF,TGTGCCAGCAGCAGAGGGCAGGATTCACCCCTCCACTTT
.,TRBJ2-1,TRBV9,TRBD2,CASSIQSGSDEQFF,TGTGCCAGCAGCATCCAAAGCGGGAGCGATGAGCAGTTCTTC
.,TRBJ1-2,TRBV10-2,TRBD1,CASSDPRRTGVYGYTF,TGCGCCAGCAGTGACCCCAGGCGGACAGGGGTTTATGGCTACACCTTC
few,TRBJ2-7,TRBV19,.,CASSIVPGVYEQYF,TGTGCCAGTAGTATAGTTCCGGGTGTCTACGAGCAGTACTTC
.,TRBJ2-1,TRBV13,TRBD1,CASSQTGLLSSYNEQFF,TGTGCCAGCAGCCAGACAGGGCTCCTTAGCTCCTACAATGAGCAGTTCTTC
.,TRBJ2-3,TRBV25-1,TRBD2,CASSEFKLAGGLTDTQYF,TGTGCCAGCAGTGAATTTAAGCTAGCGGGGGGGCTGACAGATACGCAGTATTTT
.,TRBJ2-7,TRBV10-1,TRBD2,CASSERGLAGVVSYEQYF,TGCGCCAGCAGTGAGCGGGGACTAGCGGGGGTCGTCTCCTACGAGCAGTACTTC
.,TRBJ2-7,TRBV5-1,TRBD1,CASSPSGQGLTYEQYF,TGCGCCAGCAGCCCCTCCGGACAGGGGCTAACCTACGAGCAGTACTTC
.,TRBJ1-5,TRBV4-2,.,CASSQGRREGYYQPQHF,TGTGCCAGCAGCCAAGGTCGCAGGGAGGGCTATTATCAGCCCCAGCATTTT
.,TRBJ2-3,TRBV27,.,CASGERTDTQYF,TGTGCCAGCGGAGAAAGGACAGATACGCAGTATTTT
.,TRBJ1-1,TRBV4-1,.,CASSHESTPWTEAFF,TGCGCCAGCAGCCATGAGTCGACACCCTGGACTGAAGCTTTCTTT
.,TRBJ1-2,TRBV27,TRBD1,CASSIDGQAPLGGYTF,TGTGCCAGCAGCATAGACGGACAGGCCCCACTGGGGGGCTACACCTTC
.,TRBJ2-5,TRBV6-1,TRBD1,CASRRTGLRETQYF,TGTGCCAGCAGGAGGACAGGGTTGAGGGAGACCCAGTACTTC
.,TRBJ1-1,TRBV7-6,TRBD1,CASSSTAERTGTEAFF,TGTGCCAGCAGCTCAACGGCTGAGCGGACAGGGACTGAAGCTTTCTTT
.,TRBJ1-1,TRBV10-1,.,CASSDEGTEAFF,TGCGCCAGCAGTGATGAGGGCACTGAAGCTTTCTTT
.,TRBJ1-6,TRBV6-1,TRBD1,CASGTGKDSPLHF,TGTGCCAGTGGGACAGGGAAAGATTCACCCCTCCACTTT
.,TRBJ1-2,TRBV5-4,.,CASSLDSGLDGYTF,TGTGCCAGCAGCTTGGATTCGGGTTTGGACGGCTACACCTTC
.,TRBJ2-5,TRBV11-3,.,CASSLDSQTETQYF,TGTGCCAGCAGCTTAGATAGTCAGACAGAGACCCAGTACTTC
.,TRBJ2-3,TRBV10-3,.,CAISESFYGGTQSTDTQYF,TGTGCCATCAGTGAGTCGTTTTACGGGGGTACACAAAGCACAGATACGCAGTATTTT
.,TRBJ2-1,TRBV5-1,.,CASSLGVNNEQFF,TGCGCCAGCAGCTTGGGGGTAAACAATGAGCAGTTCTTC
.,TRBJ2-1,TRBV4-2,.,CASRPTSGNEQFF,TGTGCCAGCAGACCGACTAGTGGCAATGAGCAGTTCTTC
.,TRBJ2-2,TRBV19,TRBD2,CASIPGGDLLGGELFF,TGTGCCAGTATTCCGGGAGGCGACCTCCTTGGCGGGGAGCTGTTTTTT
.,TRBJ1-4,TRBV9,.,CASSAVSNEKLFF,TGTGCCAGCAGCGCCGTTTCTAATGAAAAACTGTTTTTT
.,TRBJ1-1,TRBV6-5,.,CASSYAPGVYGTEAFF,TGTGCCAGCAGTTACGCGCCAGGGGTTTATGGCACTGAAGCTTTCTTT
.,TRBJ2-7,TRBV6-1,TRBD2,CASSLGGDSYEQYF,TGTGCCAGCAGCCTTGGGGGGGATTCCTACGAGCAGTACTTC
.,TRBJ1-1,TRBV4-1,.,CASSQVGAGKEAFF,TGCGCCAGCAGCCAAGTGGGGGCAGGGAAGGAAGCTTTCTTT
.,TRBJ1-4,TRBV6-5,.,CASSPLKATNEKLFF,TGTGCCAGCAGTCCCCTGAAAGCAACTAATGAAAAACTGTTTTTT
.,TRBJ2-7,TRBV28,.,CASSFPPGHQSSYEQYF,TGTGCCAGCAGTTTCCCTCCGGGACACCAGAGCTCCTACGAGCAGTACTTC
.,TRBJ1-2,TRBV15,.,CATSRIERTNYGYTF,TGTGCCACCAGCAGAATCGAGAGAACGAACTATGGCTACACCTTC
.,TRBJ1-1,TRBV6-4,.,CASSENREAGTEAFF,TGTGCCAGCAGTGAAAACAGGGAAGCGGGGACTGAAGCTTTCTTT
.,TRBJ1-4,TRBV11-2,TRBD1,CASSLGGQANEKLFF,TGTGCCAGCAGCTTAGGTGGACAGGCGAATGAAAAACTGTTTTTT
once,TRBJ1-6,TRBV5-1,.,CASSPGAGGSRSPLHF,TGCGCCAGCAGCCCTGGGGCGGGGGGGTCCCGTTCACCCCTCCACTTT
.,TRBJ2-5,TRBV5-1,.,CASSLGLRGFHQETQYF,TGCGCCAGCAGCTTGGGTCTCAGGGGCTTCCACCAAGAGACCCAGTACTTC
few,TRBJ1-6,TRBV2,.,CAKGVYNSPLHF,TGTGCCAAAGGGGTCTATAATTCACCCCTCCACTTT
.,TRBJ2-5,TRBV5-6,.,CASSLRQGQETQYF,TGTGCCAGCAGCTTGAGGCAGGGGCAAGAGACCCAGTACTTC
.,TRBJ2-1,TRBV27,.,CASSRDFPSSYNEQFF,TGTGCCAGCAGCCGGGACTTCCCAAGCTCCTACAATGAGCAGTTCTTC